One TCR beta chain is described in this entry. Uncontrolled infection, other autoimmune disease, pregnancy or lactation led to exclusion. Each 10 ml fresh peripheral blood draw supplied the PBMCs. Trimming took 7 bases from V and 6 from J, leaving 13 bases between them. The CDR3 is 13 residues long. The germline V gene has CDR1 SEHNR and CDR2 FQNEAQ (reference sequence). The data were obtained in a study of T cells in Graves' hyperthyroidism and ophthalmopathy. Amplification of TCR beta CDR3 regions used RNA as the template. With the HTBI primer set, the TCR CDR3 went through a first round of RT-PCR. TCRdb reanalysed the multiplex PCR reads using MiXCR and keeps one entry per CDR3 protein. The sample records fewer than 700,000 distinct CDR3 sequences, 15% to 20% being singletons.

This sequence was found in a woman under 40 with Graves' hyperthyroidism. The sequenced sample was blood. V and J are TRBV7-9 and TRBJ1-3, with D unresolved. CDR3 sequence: CASTLSSENTIYF. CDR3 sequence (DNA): TGTGCCAGCACCTTGAGTTCAGAAAACACCATATATTTT. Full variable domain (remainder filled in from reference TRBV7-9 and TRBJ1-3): DTGVSQNPRHKITKRGQNVTFRCDPISEHNRLYWYRQTLGQGPEFLTYFQNEAQLEKSRLLSDRFSAERPKGSFSTLEIQRTEQGDSAMYLCASTLSSENTIYFGEGSWLTVV.